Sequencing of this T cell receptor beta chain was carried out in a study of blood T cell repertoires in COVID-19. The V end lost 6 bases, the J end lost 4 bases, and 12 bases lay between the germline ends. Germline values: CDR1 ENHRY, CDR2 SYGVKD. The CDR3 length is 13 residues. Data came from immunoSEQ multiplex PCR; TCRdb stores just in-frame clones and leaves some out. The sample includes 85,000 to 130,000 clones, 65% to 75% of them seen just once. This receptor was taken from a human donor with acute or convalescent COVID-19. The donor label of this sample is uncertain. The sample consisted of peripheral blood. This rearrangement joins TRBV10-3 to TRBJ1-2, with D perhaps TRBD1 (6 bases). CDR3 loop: CAIRDRRSYGYTF. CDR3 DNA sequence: TGTGCCATCAGAGACAGGCGGAGCTATGGCTACACCTTC.